Included here is one T cell receptor (beta chain) sequence, with context. The data are from a study of T-cell memory formation after mild COVID-19. Study-level information: The two donors had largely donor-specific TCR clusters.

The V gene's germline CDR1 is SEHNR and CDR2 FQNEAQ (reference sequence). This CDR3 comprises 19 residues. Losses at the gene ends were 5 bases for V and 0 bases for J; bases not matched to a gene: 15. Constant-segment primers served in 5'RACE that generated TCR alpha and TCR beta cDNA libraries bearing sample barcodes and UMIs. TCRdb processed the 5' RACE reads anew with MiXCR; each CDR3 protein has one entry. This repertoire shows 300,000 to 350,000 distinct CDR3 sequences, 13% to 15% found once; its top ten account for 20% to 25%. Source material: PBMCs or a T cell subset sorted from them (not recorded which). The TCR sequence derives from a man between 18 and 29 years old who had mild COVID-19 (a few samples of this study predate the infection). Cell type and time point are not known. V is TRBV7-9 and J is TRBJ2-1, with 8 positions matching TRBD2. The CDR3 spells CASSPGPASGLSSYNEQFF. The CDR3 DNA is TGTGCCAGCAGCCCCGGTCCTGCTAGCGGGCTCAGCTCCTACAATGAGCAGTTCTTC. The whole variable domain, filled in from reference TRBV7-9 and TRBJ2-1, reads DTGVSQNPRHKITKRGQNVTFRCDPISEHNRLYWYRQTLGQGPEFLTYFQNEAQLEKSRLLSDRFSAERPKGSFSTLEIQRTEQGDSAMYLCASSPGPASGLSSYNEQFFGPGTRLTVL.